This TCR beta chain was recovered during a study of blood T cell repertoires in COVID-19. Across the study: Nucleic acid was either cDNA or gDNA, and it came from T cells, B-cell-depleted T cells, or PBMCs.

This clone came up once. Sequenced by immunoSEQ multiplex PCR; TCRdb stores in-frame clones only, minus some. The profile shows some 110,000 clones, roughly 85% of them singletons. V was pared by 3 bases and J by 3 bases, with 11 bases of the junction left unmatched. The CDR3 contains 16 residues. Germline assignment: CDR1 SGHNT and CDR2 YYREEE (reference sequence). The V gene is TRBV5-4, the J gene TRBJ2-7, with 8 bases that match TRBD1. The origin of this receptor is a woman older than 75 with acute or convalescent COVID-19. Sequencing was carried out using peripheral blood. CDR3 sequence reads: CASSSNRGTVLYEQYF. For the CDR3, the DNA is TGTGCCAGCAGCTCGAACAGGGGGACAGTCCTCTACGAGCAGTACTTC.